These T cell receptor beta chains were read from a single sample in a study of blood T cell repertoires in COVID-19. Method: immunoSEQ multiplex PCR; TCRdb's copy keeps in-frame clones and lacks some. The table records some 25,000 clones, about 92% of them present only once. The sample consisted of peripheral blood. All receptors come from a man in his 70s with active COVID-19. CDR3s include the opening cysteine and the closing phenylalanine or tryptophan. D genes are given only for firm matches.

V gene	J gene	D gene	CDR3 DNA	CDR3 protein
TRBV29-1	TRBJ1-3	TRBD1	TGCAGCGTTGAAGATCTGGACAGGGTCGACTCTGGAAACACCATATATTTT	CSVEDLDRVDSGNTIYF
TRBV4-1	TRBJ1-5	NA	TGCGCCAGCAGCGCAGCGGGGGGAAATCAGCCCCAGCATTTT	CASSAAGGNQPQHF
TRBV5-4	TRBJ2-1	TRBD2	TGTGCCAGCAGCTTTGGACTAGCGGGAGGACAGGGAAATGAGCAGTTCTTC	CASSFGLAGGQGNEQFF
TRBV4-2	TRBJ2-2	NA	TGTGCCAGCAGCCGGGACATCTCGAACACCGGGGAGCTGTTTTTT	CASSRDISNTGELFF
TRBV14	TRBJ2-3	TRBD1	TGTGCCAGCAGCCAATGGACAGGGGTGAGCACAGATACGCAGTATTTT	CASSQWTGVSTDTQYF
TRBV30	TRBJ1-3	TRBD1	TGTGCCTGGAGGGCGGGACAGGAGTCGAGCTCTGGAAACACCATATATTTT	CAWRAGQESSSGNTIYF
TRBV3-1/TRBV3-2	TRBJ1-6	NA	TGTGCCAGCAGCCAACAGGTTTCACCCCTCCACTTT	CASSQQVSPLHF
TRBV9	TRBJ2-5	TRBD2	TGTGCCAGCAGCGTAGACAGCGGGGCCTTGGGAGAGACCCAGTACTTC	CASSVDSGALGETQYF
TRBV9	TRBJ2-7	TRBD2	TGTGCCAGCAGCGTAGGGCTAGCGGACCTCTACGGGCAGTACTTC	CASSVGLADLYGQYF
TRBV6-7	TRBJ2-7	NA	TGTGCCAGCAGTTATCGAACGCGACAGGGAGGCAACGAGCAGTACTTC	CASSYRTRQGGNEQYF